A single sample is the source of the 15 T cell receptor beta chains below, sequenced in a study of cytomegalovirus exposure and HLA in healthy donors. Primers: 60 Vbeta forward and 13 Jbeta reverse. Profiled with immunoSEQ multiplex PCR; TCRdb holds only in-frame clones, not every one. Of about 40,000 clones listed, 68% are singletons. The sequenced material came from PBMCs. Receptors were obtained from a man aged 35-49 years in good health and CMV-seronegative.

This clone has just a few counts. This rearrangement joins TRBV5-4 to TRBJ2-1; 8 bases are a match to TRBD2. Trimming removed 4 bases from V and 0 bases from J; junction bases left unmatched: 9. Germline assignment: CDR1 SGHNT and CDR2 YYREEE (reference sequence). The CDR3 runs to 17 residues. CDR3: CASSPSSRGGSYNEQFF. CDR3 DNA sequence: TGTGCCAGCAGCCCCTCTTCTCGGGGGGGCTCCTACAATGAGCAGTTCTTC.

V usage is TRBV5-1 and J usage is TRBJ1-1, with 7 bases matching TRBD1. The germline CDR1 and CDR2 sequences are SGHRS and YFSETQ. The trim removed 4 bases at V and 1 base at J, leaving 7 bases unmatched. CDR3 length: 15 amino acids. Written as DNA, the CDR3 is TGCGCCAGCAGCCCCGGGGACAGAAGGAACACTGAAGCTTTCTTT. This sequence encodes CASSPGDRRNTEAFF.

This clone was observed a handful of times. The chain couples TRBV7-3 to TRBJ2-7; D not resolved. V was trimmed by 5 bases and J by 2 bases, leaving 10 bases between them. The germline V gene has CDR1 SGHTA and CDR2 FQGTGA. The CDR3 runs 13 residues. The CDR3 coding sequence is TGTGCCAGCAGCGAGAGTCCTACCTACGAGCAGTACTTC. Encoded protein: CASSESPTYEQYF.

The chain recombines TRBV30 with TRBJ2-5; 9 nucleotides line up with TRBD2. The end of the DNA is better explained by TRBJ2-7, so the J call may be wrong. The CDR3 length is 13 residues. The germline V gene encodes CDR1 GTSNPN and CDR2 SVGIG (reference sequence). The CDR3 coding sequence is TGTGCCTGGGGTAGCGGGGGCTCCTACGAGCAGTACTTC. Protein: CAWGSGGSYEQYF.

This clone occurred once. The gene calls are TRBV6-5 and TRBJ2-2; 7 bases are shared with TRBD1. The CDR3 runs 14 residues. The germline V gene has CDR1 MNHEY and CDR2 SVGAGI. The J segment lost 6 bases and the V segment lost 6 bases, leaving 7 bases of the junction unmatched. CDR3 nucleotide sequence: TGTGCCAGCAGCCCTCGACAGGGTCCCGGGGAGCTGTTTTTT. Translated, it gives CASSPRQGPGELFF.

A word on this clone: Other DNA sequences from this sample encode an identical CDR3 as well. The chain is built from TRBV5-1 and TRBJ2-5; TRBD2 agrees at 12 bases. The CDR3 extends over 14 amino acids. The germline gives CDR1 SGHRS, CDR2 YFSETQ. Trimming removed 7 bases from V and 3 bases from J; junction bases left unmatched: 4. CDR3 DNA sequence: TGCGCCAGCTCACTAGCGGGGGGAGAAGAGACCCAGTACTTC. Protein: CASSLAGGEETQYF.

This clone turned up a few times. This chain joins TRBV4-1 and TRBJ1-4; tentative D call: TRBD1 (5 bases). From germline, CDR1 is MGHRA and CDR2 YSYEKL. This CDR3 is built from 13 residues. The V end was cut by 4 bases, the J end by 3 bases, with 6 bases between. CDR3 coding DNA: TGCGCCAGCAGCCGGGGCCCTAATGAAAAACTGTTTTTT. Its protein is CASSRGPNEKLFF.

This clone was recorded a few times. The chain combines TRBV7-3 with TRBJ1-6; D is ambiguous. V dropped 0 bases and J dropped 7 bases, with 4 bases sitting between them. Germline assignment: CDR1 SGHTA and CDR2 FQGTGA. CDR3 size: 13 residues. CDR3 protein: CASSLTPNSPLHF. The CDR3 nucleotides read TGTGCCAGCAGCTTAACTCCGAATTCACCCCTCCACTTT.

In this sample, this clone turned up a few times. The V call is TRBV5-8, the J call TRBJ1-4, with 9 positions matching TRBD1. This CDR3 spans 13 amino acids. V lost 8 bases and J lost 7; bases outside the gene matches: 6. CDR1 is SGHTS and CDR2 is YDEGEE in the germline V gene. CDR3 nucleotides: TGTGCCAGACGGGACAGGGTTGGTGAAAAACTGTTTTTT. Translation gives CARRDRVGEKLFF.

The rearrangement links TRBV5-6 to TRBJ2-3; perhaps TRBD1 as D (6 bases). V lost 3 bases to trimming and J lost 1 base, with 12 bases between them. Germline CDR1 is SGHDT and CDR2 is YYEEEE. This CDR3 has 15 amino acids. CDR3 amino acids: CASSSQGMGTDTQYF. CDR3 nucleotide sequence: TGTGCCAGCAGCTCACAGGGAATGGGCACAGATACGCAGTATTTT.

V usage is TRBV7-9 and J usage is TRBJ2-3; 10 bases align to TRBD1. Germline loops: CDR1 SEHNR, CDR2 FQNEAQ (reference sequence). Losses at the gene ends were 6 bases for V and 5 bases for J; bases not matched to a gene: 5. The CDR3 runs 14 residues. The CDR3 sequence: CASSTTGGLDTQYF. As DNA, the CDR3 is TGTGCCAGCAGTACGACAGGGGGCTTAGATACGCAGTATTTT.

V and J are TRBV7-9 and TRBJ1-1, with TRBD1 matching 10 bases. CDR3 size: 14 residues. Per germline, CDR1 SEHNR and CDR2 FQNEAQ (reference sequence). The V and J ends lost 5 bases and 5 bases, in that order; junction bases with no gene match: 5. The CDR3 region is CASSAGQGETEAFF. CDR3 bases: TGTGCCAGCAGCGCAGGACAGGGGGAGACTGAAGCTTTCTTT.

The CDR3: CASSEGSSSNQPQHF. The CDR3 DNA is TGTGCCAGCAGTGAAGGCTCTAGTAGCAATCAGCCCCAGCATTTT. V and J are TRBV6-1 and TRBJ1-5, with D unclear. Germline CDR1 MNHNS, CDR2 SASEGT. V lost 1 base and J 0 bases, leaving 7 bases between the germline ends. This CDR3 comprises 15 residues.

This chain links TRBV29-1 with TRBJ1-1; a weak D match, TRBD1 (6 bases). With 6 bases removed from V and 0 bases from J, the gap between germline ends came to 14 bases. The CDR3 is 14 residues long. Looked up from germline, CDR1 is SQVTM and CDR2 is ANQGSEA. CDR3 nucleotide sequence: TGCAGCGTAGTAAGACAGGCCCTGAACACTGAAGCTTTCTTT. Protein: CSVVRQALNTEAFF.

V gene TRBV28 combines with J gene TRBJ2-1; 10 bases are shared with TRBD2. The CDR3 spans 15 residues. Looked up from germline, CDR1 is MDHEN and CDR2 is SYDVKM. Trimming at V came to 9 bases and at J to 3 bases, leaving 8 bases not matched to a gene. The CDR3 loop reads CASLGRTSGYNEQFF. The CDR3 region has the DNA TGTGCCAGTCTCGGTCGGACTAGCGGCTACAATGAGCAGTTCTTC.